A selection of T cell receptor beta chains follows, all from one sample in a study of beta chain features in type 1 diabetes. Method: immunoSEQ multiplex PCR; TCRdb's copy keeps in-frame clones and lacks some. The sample yields about 360,000 clones, over 10% seen once. The sample comprised naive CD4+ T cells from blood. The receptors originated from a young woman with type 1 diabetes. The CDR3 runs from the conserved cysteine through the conserved F or W. The D gene is left open where the match is weak.

CDR3aa: CASSQDPSSYEQYF
d_gene: NA
v_gene: TRBV4-3
j_gene: TRBJ2-7

CDR3aa: CASSSDGSGANVLTF
d_gene: NA
v_gene: TRBV9
j_gene: TRBJ2-6

CDR3aa: CASSFREDTEAFF
d_gene: NA
v_gene: TRBV11-2
j_gene: TRBJ1-1

CDR3aa: CASSYSRELQYEQYF
d_gene: NA
v_gene: TRBV6-5
j_gene: TRBJ2-7

CDR3aa: CASRWGGTGANVLTF
d_gene: TRBD2
v_gene: TRBV27
j_gene: TRBJ2-6

CDR3aa: CASRLAGETGELFF
d_gene: TRBD2
v_gene: TRBV7-2
j_gene: TRBJ2-2

CDR3aa: CASSPGGGEQYF
d_gene: TRBD2
v_gene: TRBV9
j_gene: TRBJ2-7

CDR3aa: CASSSGQGGNYGYTF
d_gene: TRBD1
v_gene: TRBV9
j_gene: TRBJ1-2

CDR3aa: CASRKGGHTYEQYF
d_gene: NA
v_gene: TRBV27
j_gene: TRBJ2-7

CDR3aa: CASSLDRDAQPQHF
d_gene: TRBD1
v_gene: TRBV7-2
j_gene: TRBJ1-5

CDR3aa: CASSLKLQRDEQYF
d_gene: NA
v_gene: TRBV28
j_gene: TRBJ2-7

CDR3aa: CASSSGQGAEDTQYF
d_gene: TRBD1
v_gene: TRBV5-1
j_gene: TRBJ2-3

CDR3aa: CASSPQGADGFF
d_gene: NA
v_gene: TRBV18
j_gene: TRBJ1-1

CDR3aa: CASRIRSGAISSYNEQFF
d_gene: NA
v_gene: TRBV19
j_gene: TRBJ2-1

CDR3aa: CASSLTQGNEQFF
d_gene: NA
v_gene: TRBV5-1
j_gene: TRBJ2-1